The clone carrying this T cell receptor beta chain has at least ten counts. Its target is not known. Germline assignment: CDR1 MGHRA and CDR2 YSYEKL. The ends lost 0 bases at V and 4 bases at J; junction bases unmatched: 3. CDR3 size: 15 residues. The sample originates from a study of T cells in Graves' hyperthyroidism and ophthalmopathy. General observations from the study: Blood also carried most thyroid clonotypes expanded above 0.001.

Amplified TCR beta CDR3 regions came from RNA transcripts. Primed by the HTBI set, a first-round RT-PCR was run on the TCR CDR3. One entry per CDR3 protein, called by TCRdb with MiXCR from the multiplex PCR reads. The repertoire holds hundreds of thousands of distinct CDR3 sequences, under 25% seen once, with around a third in the top ten. The TCR sequence derives from a man aged 30 to 39 with Graves' ophthalmopathy. V gene TRBV4-1 combines with J gene TRBJ2-7, with TRBD1 identical over 10 bases. The source material was blood. CDR3 sequence: CASSQEDRGWYEQYF. The CDR3 DNA reads as TGCGCCAGCAGCCAAGAGGACAGGGGGTGGTACGAGCAGTACTTC.